Each of the 19 T cell receptor beta chains below was sequenced from the same sample in a study of blood T cell repertoires in COVID-19. This table comes from immunoSEQ multiplex PCR, and its TCRdb copy is limited to in-frame clones, with some not included. The sample holds 300,000 to 400,000 clones, approximately 87% seen once. Sequenced sample: PBMCs or T cells enriched from blood (not recorded which). The receptor source for this set is a woman aged 25 to 39 with acute COVID-19.

This clone was found once. This chain uses TRBV20-1 with TRBJ1-1; 7 positions match TRBD1. Germline loops: CDR1 DFQATT, CDR2 SNEGSKA (reference sequence). The CDR3 has 11 residues. In nucleotides, the CDR3 is TGCGCCCGGGACAGGAACACTGAAGCTTTCTTT. This codes for CARDRNTEAFF.

Remarks on this clone: The sample has other DNA sequences that encode this CDR3 too. This chain's CDR3 is CASSPRQGDTEAFF. For the CDR3, the DNA is TGTGCCAGCTCACCGCGACAGGGTGATACTGAAGCTTTCTTT. This rearrangement joins TRBV18 to TRBJ1-1; 7 nucleotides line up with TRBD1. The CDR3 covers 14 residues. Germline CDR1 is KGHSH and CDR2 is LQKENI. V shed 3 bases, J shed 5 bases, and the junction held 6 bases outside the gene matches.

This clone was seen a single time. This chain connects TRBV5-1 to TRBJ2-7, with 7 bases matching TRBD1. V shed 0 bases and J 5 bases; nucleotides not matched to a gene: 8. The length of the CDR3 is 15 residues. Per germline, CDR1 SGHRS and CDR2 YFSETQ. The CDR3 sequence is CASSLGQGIKNEQYF. CDR3 in DNA: TGCGCCAGCAGCTTGGGACAGGGTATTAAGAACGAGCAGTACTTC.

The rearrangement uses TRBV5-1 and TRBJ2-7, with 8 bases identical to TRBD1. Losses at the gene ends were 4 bases for V and 2 bases for J; bases not matched to a gene: 5. CDR3 length: 14 amino acids. CDR1 and CDR2 (germline): SGHRS, YFSETQ. CDR3 in DNA: TGCGCCAGCAGCCAGGGCAGGGGGCCCTACGAGCAGTACTTC. Protein product: CASSQGRGPYEQYF.

This chain connects TRBV2 to TRBJ1-5, with unresolved D. V lost 8 bases, J lost 2 bases, and 10 bases lay in between. The CDR3 runs to 13 residues. Germline V gene lookup returns CDR1 SNHLY and CDR2 FYNNEI. The CDR3 DNA is TGTGCCAGCGCGTCCGGGGGCAATCAGCCCCAGCATTTT. The encoded protein is CASASGGNQPQHF.

This chain links TRBV21-1 with TRBJ1-5; the table assigns TRBD1, which was not confirmed against the DNA. TRBV21-1 is reported as a pseudogene. This CDR3 comprises 15 residues. The DNA of the CDR3 is TGTGCCAGCCATGGGGCGTCCCCGGGTAATCAGCCCCAGCATTTT. Its protein product is CASHGASPGNQPQHF.

This rearrangement joins TRBV19 to TRBJ2-3, with D possibly TRBD2 on 6 matching bases. The V gene's germline CDR1 is LNHDA and CDR2 SQIVND (reference sequence). The V gene lost 11 bases and the J gene lost 9 bases, with 12 bases spanning the gap. The CDR3 covers 10 residues. In nucleotides, the CDR3 is TGTGCCGGCAGGGCGGGAACGCAGTATTTT. The encoded protein is CAGRAGTQYF.

This clone was detected once. The chain has TRBV5-5 and TRBJ2-7; 9 bases agree with TRBD1. The CDR3 consists of 14 residues. CDR1 and CDR2 from the germline V gene are SGHKS and YYEKEE (reference sequence). Losses at the gene ends were 0 bases for V and 4 bases for J; bases not matched to a gene: 2. CDR3 nucleotide sequence: TGTGCCAGCAGCTTGGAGGGGACAGGGTACGAGCAGTACTTC. Its protein product is CASSLEGTGYEQYF.

This clone came up a few times. CDR3: CASWKPDKNTEAFF. CDR3 in DNA: TGTGCCAGTTGGAAGCCGGACAAAAACACTGAAGCTTTCTTT. The rearrangement joins TRBV6-5 to TRBJ1-1; D might be TRBD1 (5 bases). The ends were cut back, 9 bases at V and 2 bases at J, with 16 bases in the middle. Germline loops: CDR1 MNHEY, CDR2 SVGAGI. The CDR3 consists of 14 residues.

This clone was seen only a few times. V gene TRBV25-1 combines with J gene TRBJ1-2, with 7 bases fitting TRBD1. CDR1 is MGHDK and CDR2 is SYGVNS in the germline V gene. V lost 2 bases to trimming and J lost 4 bases; unmatched junction nucleotides: 7. The CDR3 spans 15 residues. The DNA of the CDR3 is TGTGCCAGCAGTGAAGCCGGGGCAGGGGGCTATGGCTACACCTTC. This gives the protein CASSEAGAGGYGYTF.

This clone appeared a single time. The chain links TRBV24-1 to TRBJ2-5; D possibly corresponds to TRBD1 (5 bases). The CDR3 extends over 14 amino acids. V was trimmed by 3 bases and J by 0 bases, leaving 7 bases between them. CDR1 KGHDR and CDR2 SFDVKD come from the germline V gene. CDR3: CATSDPTDQETQYF. The CDR3 region has the DNA TGTGCCACCAGTGATCCGACAGACCAAGAGACCCAGTACTTC.

This chain uses TRBV29-1 with TRBJ1-1, with D tentatively TRBD1 (6 bases). CDR3 length equals 15 residues. The germline gives CDR1 SQVTM, CDR2 ANQGSEA. V lost 6 bases, J lost 1 base, and 18 bases lay in between. CDR3: CSVRGGQLENTEAFF. DNA of the CDR3: TGCAGCGTCCGGGGGGGGCAGTTGGAGAACACTGAAGCTTTCTTT.

The chain couples TRBV2 to TRBJ1-6; D gene unclear. This CDR3 comprises 14 residues. From germline, CDR1 is SNHLY and CDR2 FYNNEI. V was clipped by 3 bases and J by 9 bases, with 12 bases between them. CDR3: CASSERAKGSPLHF. In DNA form, the CDR3 reads TGTGCCAGCAGTGAGCGGGCCAAAGGTTCACCCCTCCACTTT.

V gene TRBV5-4 combines with J gene TRBJ2-7; TRBD1 agrees at 8 bases. The CDR3 has 13 residues. Unmatched junction bases numbered 5, after V lost 2 bases and J lost 7 bases. The V gene's germline CDR1 is SGHNT and CDR2 YYREEE (reference sequence). The CDR3 DNA sequence: TGTGCCAGCAGCTTAACAGGGGGTCGGGAGCAGTACTTC. This translates into CASSLTGGREQYF.

The rearrangement links TRBV6-5 to TRBJ2-7; D uncertain. Germline-derived CDR1 and CDR2 are MNHEY and SVGAGI. Between the trimmed V and J ends, which lost 6 bases and 5 bases, there was a span of 11 bases. CDR3 length: 12 residues. This CDR3 reads CASRHGSNEQYF. The CDR3 DNA is TGTGCCAGCAGACATGGCAGTAACGAGCAGTACTTC.

This clone was counted between two and nine times. The rearrangement uses TRBV30 and TRBJ2-7, with 8 nucleotides matching TRBD1. J was trimmed by 3 bases and V by 2 bases; bases with no gene match: 9. This CDR3 has 15 amino acids. The germline V gene encodes CDR1 GTSNPN and CDR2 SVGIG (reference sequence). CDR3 DNA: TGTGCCTGGAGTCCCGGCCACAGGGGGTTCTACGAGCAGTACTTC. As protein: CAWSPGHRGFYEQYF.

V is TRBV2 and J is TRBJ2-7, with 10 bases lining up with TRBD2. The V gene end was trimmed by 6 bases and the J gene end by 2 bases; junction bases not matched to a gene: 7. The CDR3 is made up of 15 amino acids. Germline loops: CDR1 SNHLY, CDR2 FYNNEI. CDR3 residues: CASSHLAGVTYEQYF. The DNA for the CDR3 is TGTGCCAGCAGCCACCTAGCGGGGGTCACCTACGAGCAGTACTTC.

The genes are TRBV7-9 and TRBJ2-1; 12 bases align to TRBD1. Germline CDR1 and CDR2: SEHNR and FQNEAQ (reference sequence). J was trimmed by 8 bases and V by 5 bases; bases with no gene match: 10. The CDR3 is 16 residues long. CDR3 loop: CASSLTPGTGGDEQFF. The CDR3 coding sequence is TGTGCCAGCAGCCTAACACCCGGGACAGGGGGCGATGAGCAGTTCTTC.

V gene TRBV7-2 combines with J gene TRBJ2-3; 9 bases line up with TRBD1. CDR1 is SGHTA and CDR2 is FQGNSA in the germline V gene. The V gene end was trimmed by 5 bases and the J gene end by 4 bases; junction bases not matched to a gene: 13. The CDR3 is 17 residues long. The CDR3, as DNA: TGTGCCAGCAGCCAACGACAGGGGGTCTATGGGGCAGATACGCAGTATTTT. It is translated as CASSQRQGVYGADTQYF.